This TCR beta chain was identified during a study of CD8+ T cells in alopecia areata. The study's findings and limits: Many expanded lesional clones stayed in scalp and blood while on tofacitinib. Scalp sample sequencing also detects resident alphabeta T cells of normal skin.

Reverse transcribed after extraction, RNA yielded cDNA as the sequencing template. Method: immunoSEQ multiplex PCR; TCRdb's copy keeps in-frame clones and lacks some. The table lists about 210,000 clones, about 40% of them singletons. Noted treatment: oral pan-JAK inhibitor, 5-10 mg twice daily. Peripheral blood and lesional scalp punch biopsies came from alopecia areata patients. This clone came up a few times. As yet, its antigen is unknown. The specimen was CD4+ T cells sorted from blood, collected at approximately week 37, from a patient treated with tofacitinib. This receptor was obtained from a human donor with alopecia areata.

CDR3 sequence reads: CAWTLSGEQYF. As DNA, the CDR3 is TGTGCCTGGACTCTCAGCGGCGAGCAGTACTTC. V gene TRBV30 combines with J gene TRBJ2-7, with D perhaps TRBD2 (5 bases). There are 11 residues in the CDR3. Trimming shortened V by 4 bases and J by 6 bases, and 10 bases separated the two germline ends. Germline loops: CDR1 GTSNPN, CDR2 SVGIG (reference sequence).